A selection of T cell receptor beta chains follows, all from one sample in a study of blood T cell repertoires in COVID-19. TCRdb's copy holds only in-frame clones and misses some; the assay was immunoSEQ multiplex PCR. The table shows 200,000 to 250,000 clones, with about four fifths occurring only once. Input material: PBMCs or T cells enriched from blood (not recorded which). The receptors were sampled from a woman aged 60-75 years who had recovered from COVID-19. Both conserved end residues are part of each CDR3. D genes are given only for firm matches. Clone size is shown for a subset of rows, as once, few, many or a class of expanded clone.

>TRBV12-3/TRBV12-4|NA|13|TRBD1|TRBJ1-5
TGTGCCAGCAGTTTTAATCCACGGGACAGGAGGCATTTT
CASSFNPRDRRHF
>TRBV7-3|NA|13|NA|TRBJ1-1
TGTGCCAGCAGCTTAGACGGGTATGGTGAAGCTTTCTTT
CASSLDGYGEAFF
>TRBV7-9|NA|14|TRBD2|TRBJ2-7
TGTGCCAGCAGTTTGACTAGCGGAACCTACGAGCAGTACTTC
CASSLTSGTYEQYF
>TRBV27|NA|16|TRBD1|TRBJ1-4
TGTGCCAGCACCGCTACGACAGGGGGCAATAATGAAAAACTGTTTTTT
CASTATTGGNNEKLFF
>TRBV5-1|NA|13|NA|TRBJ1-1
TGCGCCAGCAGCTCGGACAGCCCCACTGAAGCTTTCTTT
CASSSDSPTEAFF
>TRBV12-5|NA|14|NA|TRBJ1-1
TGTGCTAGTGGTTTGGTGAGAGAGAACACTGAAGCTTTCTTT
CASGLVRENTEAFF
>TRBV6-2/TRBV6-3|NA|14|NA|TRBJ2-3
TGTGCCAGCAGTCGCGGGACTTTCACAGATACGCAGTATTTT
CASSRGTFTDTQYF
>TRBV19|NA|11|NA|TRBJ1-2
TGTGCCAGTATGGAGAACTATGGCTACACCTTC
CASMENYGYTF
>TRBV11-2|NA|16|NA|TRBJ2-2
TGTGCCAGCAGCTTAGGGGGAGGCAGGAACACCGGGGAGCTGTTTTTT
CASSLGGGRNTGELFF
>TRBV7-3|NA|15|TRBD2|TRBJ2-1
TGTGCCAGCAGCCCAAGACTAGCACATTACAATGAGCAGTTCTTC
CASSPRLAHYNEQFF
>TRBV6-5|few|14|TRBD1|TRBJ1-5
TGTGCCAGCATTCGGGACAGGGCGGGTCAGCCCCAGCATTTT
CASIRDRAGQPQHF
>TRBV19|NA|16|TRBD2|TRBJ2-2
TGTGCCAGTAGTATTGGCGGGAGTCATAACACCGGGGAGCTGTTTTTT
CASSIGGSHNTGELFF
>TRBV3-1/TRBV3-2|NA|14|TRBD1|TRBJ1-5
TGTGCCAGCAGCCGGACAGGGGAGGGTCAGCCCCAGCATTTT
CASSRTGEGQPQHF
>TRBV5-5|NA|16|TRBD2|TRBJ2-1
TGTGCCAGCAGCTTGAGGACTAGCGGGGAGCGCAATGAGCAGTTCTTC
CASSLRTSGERNEQFF
>TRBV19|once|16|NA|TRBJ1-4
TGTGCCAGTAGCCTGCCCGGGACTGCTGAAATCGTAAAACTGTTTTTT
CASSLPGTAEIVKLFF
>TRBV18|NA|15|TRBD2|TRBJ2-1
TGTGCCAGCTCAACCGGGACTAGCGGCCCCAATGAGCAGTTCTTC
CASSTGTSGPNEQFF
>TRBV30|NA|14|TRBD1|TRBJ1-2
TGTGCCTGGAGTGCCTCAGGACAGGGGGGCGGCTACACCTTC
CAWSASGQGGGYTF
>TRBV10-3|NA|14|NA|TRBJ1-5
TGTGCCATCAGTGATCGGCAGGACAATCAGCCCCAGCATTTT
CAISDRQDNQPQHF
>TRBV19|few|15|NA|TRBJ1-2
TGTGCCAGTATTTCCCTTGCGGGGGCTAACTATGGCTACACCTTC
CASISLAGANYGYTF
>TRBV27|NA|13|NA|TRBJ1-2
TGTGCCAGCAGTCCGGGACATAACTATGGCTACACCTTC
CASSPGHNYGYTF
>TRBV11-2|NA|14|NA|TRBJ2-7
TGTGCCAGCAGCCGGGGACATTTCAGCTACGAGCAGTACTTC
CASSRGHFSYEQYF
>TRBV7-9|NA|16|TRBD2|TRBJ2-3
TGTGCCAGCAGCTACCGGGGCGGGGGGGACACAGATACGCAGTATTTT
CASSYRGGGDTDTQYF
>TRBV9|NA|15|TRBD1|TRBJ2-7
TGTGCCAGCAGCGTAGCTCCGACAGGGACCTACGAGCAGTACTTC
CASSVAPTGTYEQYF
>TRBV7-2|few|14|NA|TRBJ1-5
TGTGCCAGCAGCCTGGACAGAGGGAATCAGCCCCAGCATTTT
CASSLDRGNQPQHF